This T cell receptor beta chain was retrieved from a study of T cells in Graves' hyperthyroidism and ophthalmopathy. About the study: Initial diagnosis, before any treatment, was when peripheral blood was collected. Study-wide results and limits: Model output signaled ophthalmopathy a median approximately 6.2 months ahead of onset.

The study included ophthalmopathy patients with Clinical Activity Score at least 3, NOSPECS grade at least 4 and duration under 3 months. Diagnosis relied on clinical symptoms, serum thyroxine and TRAb, thyroid ultrasound and orbital computed tomography. RNA transcripts served as the template for amplifying TCR beta CDR3 regions. With the HTBI primer set, the TCR CDR3 went through a first round of RT-PCR. One entry per CDR3 protein, called by TCRdb with MiXCR from the multiplex PCR reads. Counted here are 600,000 or so distinct CDR3 sequences, around 15% occurring once; the ten biggest clones make up roughly an eighth. The CDR3 extends over 18 amino acids. From germline, CDR1 is MNHEY and CDR2 SVGEGT. The V segment lost 0 bases and the J segment 1 base; nucleotides outside the gene matches: 8. Comment on this clonotype: What it recognizes is unknown.

This sequence was found in a woman aged 50 to 60 with Graves' ophthalmopathy. Sequenced sample: blood. The chain carries TRBV6-2 or TRBV6-3 and TRBJ2-5, with 10 bases aligning to TRBD2. The CDR3 sequence: CASSYSGLAGGRQETQYF. CDR3 coding DNA: TGTGCCAGCAGTTACTCGGGCTTAGCGGGAGGCCGCCAAGAGACCCAGTACTTC.